The sample holds one count of the clone carrying this T cell receptor (beta chain). This sample was included in a study of T cell changes during pregnancy in multiple sclerosis. Generated by immunoSEQ multiplex PCR, the TCRdb table keeps only in-frame clones and is missing some. This repertoire shows about 69,000 clones, under 95% found once; its top ten account for 1.4%. From germline, CDR1 is MDHEN and CDR2 SYDVKM. The V end lost 6 bases, the J end lost 6 bases, and 18 bases lay between the germline ends. The CDR3 extends over 14 amino acids. The J gene is TRBJ2-7, the V gene TRBV28; TRBD2 might be the D (7 bases). The sample here was peripheral blood, taken in the third trimester of pregnancy. This TCR was recovered from a female donor with multiple sclerosis, enrolled in a pregnancy study. For the CDR3, the DNA is TGTGCCAGCAGGGAGGAGGGGGGGGCCGCCGAGCAGTACTTC. It codes for CASREEGGAAEQYF.